Shown below are 27 T cell receptor beta chains from a single sample sequenced in a study of vaccination and CD4 T cells after COVID-19. Which antigens these TCRs recognize remains unknown. This sample's treatment: roughly 11-day PBMC culture with coronavirus spike peptide pools or control peptides (ViraFEST assay). Sequenced with the Oncomine TCR Beta short-read assay was DNA taken from cultured CD4+ T cells. TCRdb ran MiXCR on the PCR reads and lists one entry per CDR3 protein. The sample has over 14,000 distinct CDR3 sequences, 45% to 60% seen once; the top ten hold 13%. Sequencing input: CD4+ T cells from blood, cultured in vitro. These receptors all come from a human donor who had recovered from COVID-19.

The chain joins TRBV20-1 to TRBJ2-3, with 8 bases fitting TRBD1. The CDR3 contains 16 residues. Germline loops: CDR1 DFQATT, CDR2 SNEGSKA (reference sequence). V gave up 6 bases and J gave up 4 bases; unmatched junction bases: 15. DNA of the CDR3: TGCAGTGCCCCTCACTTGAGCAGGGGGCCCGCAGATACGCAGTATTTT. Its translation: CSAPHLSRGPADTQYF.

V gene TRBV30 combines with J gene TRBJ1-2; 7 nucleotides match TRBD1. Per the germline V gene, CDR1 is GTSNPN and CDR2 is SVGIG (reference sequence). This CDR3 has 11 amino acids. V lost 1 base and J lost 13; bases outside the gene matches: 6. The CDR3 DNA follows: TGTGCCTGGAGTGGGGACAGAAAGGTCACCTTC. Its translation is CAWSGDRKVTF.

The rearrangement uses TRBV12-3 or TRBV12-4 and TRBJ2-3, with D perhaps matching TRBD1 or TRBD2 (6 bases each). The ends were cut back, 5 bases at V and 0 bases at J, with 18 bases in the middle. The CDR3 contains 17 residues. The CDR3 nucleotides read TGTGCCAGCAGTCCCCCGTTTAGGGGGACTAGCACAGATACGCAGTATTTT. This sequence encodes CASSPPFRGTSTDTQYF.

Only a few counts were recorded for this clonotype. The gene calls are TRBV7-2 and TRBJ2-1; 9 nucleotides line up with TRBD2. V lost 5 bases and J lost 1; bases outside the gene matches: 3. The CDR3 has 15 amino acids. The germline V gene encodes CDR1 SGHTA and CDR2 FQGNSA. The CDR3 loop reads CASSPTSGSYNEQFF. The CDR3 bases are TGTGCCAGCAGCCCGACTAGCGGTTCCTACAATGAGCAGTTCTTC.

Only a few counts were recorded for this clonotype. The chain couples TRBV29-1 to TRBJ1-2; D gene unclear. The length of the CDR3 is 13 residues. The V end lost 2 bases, the J end lost 6 bases, and 13 bases lay between the germline ends. From germline, CDR1 is SQVTM and CDR2 ANQGSEA. For the CDR3, the DNA is TGCAGCGTTGAAAGTTGGGATTCACATGGCTACACCTTC. Translated: CSVESWDSHGYTF.

The chain employs TRBV20-1 and TRBJ1-1; D is perhaps TRBD1 (6 bases). CDR3 length: 12 residues. Looked up from germline, CDR1 is DFQATT and CDR2 is SNEGSKA (reference sequence). The ends were cut back, 3 bases at V and 8 bases at J, with 13 bases in the middle. CDR3 residues: CSASGDNPEAFF. The CDR3 nucleotides are TGCAGTGCTAGTGGGGACAACCCAGAAGCTTTCTTT.

V and J are TRBV7-6 and TRBJ2-3; TRBD2 matches at 10 bases. The CDR3 spans 17 residues. Looked up from germline, CDR1 is SGHVS and CDR2 is FNYEAQ. After removal of 1 base from V and 4 bases from J, the junction contained 8 bases not matched to a gene. CDR3 amino acids: CASSLGVQRGGPDTQYF. The CDR3 DNA follows: TGTGCCAGCAGCTTAGGTGTGCAGCGGGGGGGCCCAGATACGCAGTATTTT.

This clonotype appeared a few times. The rearrangement joins TRBV24-1 to TRBJ1-2; D gene uncertain. The CDR3 is made up of 13 amino acids. Trimming took off 1 base at V and 8 bases at J, with 10 bases between the two ends. Germline V gene sequence: CDR1 KGHDR, CDR2 SFDVKD. For the CDR3, the DNA is TGTGCCACCAGTGATTTTGAGGGTAGGGGCTACACCTTC. Amino acids: CATSDFEGRGYTF.

This clonotype was detected once. The chain joins TRBV30 to TRBJ1-6; D gene unclear. CDR1 and CDR2 from the germline V gene are GTSNPN and SVGIG (reference sequence). The CDR3 has 14 amino acids. V gave up 0 bases and J gave up 7 bases, with 10 bases separating them. The CDR3 sequence is CAWSVVGWNSPLHF. The CDR3 DNA is TGTGCCTGGAGTGTCGTAGGGTGGAATTCACCCCTCCACTTT.

There are a few counts of this clonotype. The V and J genes are TRBV7-2 and TRBJ2-5, with D unresolved. V was pared by 0 bases and J by 2 bases, with 10 bases between. Germline lookup yields CDR1 SGHTA and CDR2 FQGNSA. This CDR3 spans 15 amino acids. The CDR3 here is CASSLAAGLQETQYF. For the CDR3, the DNA is TGTGCCAGCAGCTTAGCGGCAGGCCTACAAGAGACCCAGTACTTC.

The chain is built from TRBV11-2 and TRBJ1-2; TRBD1 might be the D (6 bases). Per germline, CDR1 SGHAT and CDR2 FQNNGV. The CDR3 is 18 amino acids. With 3 bases removed from V and 0 bases from J, the gap between germline ends came to 20 bases. The CDR3 DNA sequence: TGTGCCAGCAGCTTTCGAAGGCAGGGGAACGGCACTAACTATGGCTACACCTTC. The encoded protein is CASSFRRQGNGTNYGYTF.

This clonotype occurred a few times. This chain joins TRBV24-1 and TRBJ1-5; no clear D gene. The CDR3 runs to 14 residues. With 4 bases removed from V and 1 base from J, the gap between germline ends came to 7 bases. CDR1 and CDR2 from the germline V gene are KGHDR and SFDVKD. Here the CDR3 reads CATSDLDSNQPQHF. The CDR3 coding sequence is TGTGCCACCAGTGACCTGGACAGCAATCAGCCCCAGCATTTT.

V and J are TRBV5-4 and TRBJ1-2; possible D gene TRBD1, 5 bases. The V and J ends lost 0 bases and 8 bases respectively, with 14 bases between them. The CDR3 has 14 amino acids. Germline CDR1 and CDR2: SGHNT and YYREEE (reference sequence). The CDR3 coding sequence is TGTGCCAGCAGCTTGGACCCCGAGGAGGGGGGCTACACCTTC. Translated: CASSLDPEEGGYTF.

The chain links TRBV20-1 to TRBJ2-1, with D maybe TRBD2 (5 bases). This CDR3 is 14 amino acids long. V lost 2 bases to trimming and J lost 4 bases, with 12 bases between them. In germline, CDR1 is DFQATT, CDR2 SNEGSKA (reference sequence). The CDR3 sequence: CSARTFGIYNEQFF. The CDR3 DNA reads as TGCAGTGCTAGAACTTTCGGGATTTACAATGAGCAGTTCTTC.

V and J are TRBV20-1 and TRBJ1-5; TRBD1 is a possible D gene (6 bases). This CDR3 has 16 amino acids. Germline V CDR1 and CDR2: DFQATT, SNEGSKA (reference sequence). The V end was cut by 1 base, the J end by 4 bases, with 17 bases between. The CDR3 nucleotides are TGCAGTGCTAGAGGGGGGGCAGGGCCCACGAATCAGCCCCAGCATTTT. This codes for CSARGGAGPTNQPQHF.

This clonotype turned up a few times. J is TRBJ1-1 and V is TRBV7-2; perhaps TRBD1 as D (5 bases). Trimming removed 2 bases from V and 6 bases from J, with 13 bases in between. Germline values: CDR1 SGHTA, CDR2 FQGNSA. CDR3 length: 14 amino acids. The chain's CDR3 is CASSLMWGGAEAFF. As DNA, the CDR3 is TGTGCCAGCAGCTTAATGTGGGGCGGAGCTGAAGCTTTCTTT.

This chain uses TRBV20-1 with TRBJ2-3; TRBD2 agrees at 7 bases. From germline, CDR1 is DFQATT and CDR2 SNEGSKA (reference sequence). This CDR3 region has 14 residues. V gave up 8 bases and J gave up 2 bases; unmatched junction bases: 10. CDR3 sequence (DNA): TGCAGTACATTTGGGGGGGGTTCCACAGATACGCAGTATTTT. Translation: CSTFGGGSTDTQYF.

The chain carries TRBV28 and TRBJ1-4; no clear D. V shed 1 base and J shed 6 bases, with 9 bases lying between them. Germline CDR1 reads MDHEN; CDR2 reads SYDVKM. CDR3 length equals 14 residues. The CDR3 region is CASSLSGPDEKLFF. The DNA for the CDR3 is TGTGCCAGCAGTTTATCTGGGCCTGATGAAAAACTGTTTTTT.

The rearrangement joins TRBV7-3 to TRBJ2-3; the D is unclear. The germline V gene has CDR1 SGHTA and CDR2 FQGTGA. Trimming left V 1 base short and J 6 bases short, with 11 bases between. This CDR3 is built from 14 residues. In DNA, the CDR3 is TGTGCCAGCAGCTTAAATCCAGGCCGTGATACGCAGTATTTT. Protein product: CASSLNPGRDTQYF.

This sequence joins TRBV6-2 or TRBV6-3 and TRBJ2-3; 9 bases are shared with TRBD1. Germline CDR1 is MNHEY and CDR2 is SVGEGT. V gave up 5 bases and J gave up 2 bases; unmatched junction bases: 11. The CDR3 contains 17 residues. The CDR3 DNA reads TGTGCCAGCAGTCCTTTGACAGGGGGTTTTTACACAGATACGCAGTATTTT. Its translation: CASSPLTGGFYTDTQYF.

This clonotype was found a few times. This rearrangement joins TRBV30 to TRBJ2-7; 11 positions match TRBD2. Losses at the gene ends were 4 bases for V and 6 bases for J; bases not matched to a gene: 8. The CDR3 is 14 amino acids. Per germline, CDR1 GTSNPN and CDR2 SVGIG (reference sequence). The CDR3 DNA reads TGTGCCTGGAATCCTAGCGGGAGGACACTCGAGCAGTACTTC. Protein: CAWNPSGRTLEQYF. The variable domain in full, completed from reference TRBV30 and TRBJ2-7, reads SQTIHQWPATLVQPVGSPLSLECTVEGTSNPNLYWYRQAAGRGLQLLFYSVGIGQISSEVPQNLSASRPQDRQFILSSKKLLLSDSGFYLCAWNPSGRTLEQYFGPGTRLTVT.

The chain has TRBV20-1 and TRBJ2-3, with TRBD2 as a possible D gene (6 bases). Trimming took 6 bases from V and 3 from J, leaving 19 bases between them. Germline V gene data show CDR1 as DFQATT and CDR2 as SNEGSKA (reference sequence). The CDR3 covers 15 residues. For the CDR3, the DNA is TGCAGTGCCGTTGGGGCGGGAACGAATACAGATACGCAGTATTTT. Translation: CSAVGAGTNTDTQYF.

This clonotype was detected only a few times. At one boundary the junction diverges from the germline segment, which might be a read error. V gene TRBV6-1 combines with J gene TRBJ2-1; 10 bases are a match to TRBD2. The CDR3 runs to 15 residues. Germline V gene lookup returns CDR1 MNHNS and CDR2 SASEGT. The CDR3 nucleotides read TGTGCCAGCAGTCAAGCGGGGGGGTCCTACAATGAGCAGTTCTTC. Translated, it gives CASSQAGGSYNEQFF.

The chain recombines TRBV19 with TRBJ1-1, with a weak D call TRBD1 (5 bases). Germline V gene data show CDR1 as LNHDA and CDR2 as SQIVND (reference sequence). The CDR3 spans 15 residues. V was pared by 3 bases and J by 4 bases, with 15 bases between. CDR3 sequence (DNA): TGTGCCAGTAGTATTAGAGGGCCCGGGACCACTGAAGCTTTCTTT. It specifies CASSIRGPGTTEAFF.

A few counts support this clonotype. The V gene is TRBV6-2 or TRBV6-3, the J gene TRBJ1-6; tentatively, D is TRBD1 (5 bases). The CDR3 spans 12 residues. Germline-derived CDR1 and CDR2 are MNHEY and SVGEGT. The V end lost 7 bases, the J end lost 6 bases, and 7 bases lay between the germline ends. The CDR3 is CASKQANSPLHF. CDR3 nucleotides: TGTGCCAGCAAACAGGCTAATTCACCCCTCCACTTT.

This clonotype appeared once. The CDR3 here is CASSSGQGHEQFF. The CDR3 nucleotides read TGTGCCAGCAGTTCGGGACAGGGACATGAGCAGTTCTTC. The chain links TRBV12-3 or TRBV12-4 to TRBJ2-1; 9 bases align to TRBD1. The CDR3 contains 13 residues. Trimming cost V 4 bases and J 8 bases; bases outside gene matches: 3.

The genes are TRBV10-3 and TRBJ1-5, with D possibly matching TRBD1 (6 bases). V lost 3 bases and J 4 bases, leaving 10 bases between the germline ends. Germline CDR1 and CDR2: ENHRY and SYGVKD. This CDR3 spans 14 amino acids. The CDR3 spells CAISDQQGNQPQHF. The CDR3 nucleotides read TGTGCCATCAGTGATCAACAGGGAAATCAGCCCCAGCATTTT.